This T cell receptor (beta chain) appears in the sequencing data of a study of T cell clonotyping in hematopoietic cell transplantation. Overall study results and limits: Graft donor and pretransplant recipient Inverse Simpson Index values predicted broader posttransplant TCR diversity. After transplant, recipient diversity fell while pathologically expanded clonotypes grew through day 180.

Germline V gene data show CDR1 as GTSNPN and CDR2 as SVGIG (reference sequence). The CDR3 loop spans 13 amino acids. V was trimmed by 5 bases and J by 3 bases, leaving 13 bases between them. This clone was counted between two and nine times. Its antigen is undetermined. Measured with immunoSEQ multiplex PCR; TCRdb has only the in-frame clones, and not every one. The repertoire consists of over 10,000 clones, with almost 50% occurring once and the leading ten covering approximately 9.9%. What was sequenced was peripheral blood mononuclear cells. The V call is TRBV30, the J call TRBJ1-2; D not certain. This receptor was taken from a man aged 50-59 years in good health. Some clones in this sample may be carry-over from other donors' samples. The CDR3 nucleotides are TGTGCCTGGGCCCGGGATCTTCACTATGGCTACACCTTC. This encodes CAWARDLHYGYTF. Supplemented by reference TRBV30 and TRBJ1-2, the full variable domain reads SQTIHQWPATLVQPVGSPLSLECTVEGTSNPNLYWYRQAAGRGLQLLFYSVGIGQISSEVPQNLSASRPQDRQFILSSKKLLLSDSGFYLCAWARDLHYGYTFGSGTRLTVV.